This entry lists 27 T cell receptor beta chains sequenced from one sample in a study of blood T cell repertoires in COVID-19 (dated by TCRdb to 2018 to 2020). Library prep was done by the immunoSEQ multiplex PCR assay. Entries here come from immuneACCESS through TCRdb and include only in-frame sequences with V and J called. Some clones fail to appear in such tables; in the studies checked, an unresolved V gene covers under half of the shortfall, and the cause of the remainder is unknown. This sample has 200,000 or so clones in its table, and around three quarters of those were observed once. The ten largest clonotypes hold 17% of the sample. The sample comprised peripheral blood. The receptors originated from a man between 60 and 70 years old with active or convalescent COVID-19.

The chain joins TRBV12-1 to TRBJ2-1; the table's TRBD1 call for D was not verified on the DNA. TRBV12-1 is a pseudogene segment. The CDR3 runs to 17 residues. Here the CDR3 DNA reads TGTGCCAGCACCGCAACCTCGACAGGGGAAAAATACAATGAGCAGTTCTTC. Protein product: CASTATSTGEKYNEQFF.

The chain employs TRBV23-1 and TRBJ2-2, with 10 bases aligning to TRBD1. TRBV23-1 is placed among ORFs of uncertain function. This CDR3 is built from 19 residues. The junction had 15 bases not matched to a gene; V was cut back by 3 bases and J by 5 bases. Written as DNA, the CDR3 is TGCGCCAGCAGTCATGGACAGGGGGTTATTTCGCAGGATACCGGGGAGCTGTTTTTT. Translated: CASSHGQGVISQDTGELFF.

The chain carries TRBV28 and TRBJ1-5; 10 bases map to TRBD1. V shed 6 bases and J 7 bases; nucleotides not matched to a gene: 9. Per germline, CDR1 MDHEN and CDR2 SYDVKM. This CDR3 has 15 residues. The CDR3 protein is CASRPGTGALQPQHF. The CDR3, as DNA: TGTGCCAGCAGGCCCGGGACAGGGGCTTTACAGCCCCAGCATTTT.

This clone was observed once. The V gene is TRBV7-8, the J gene TRBJ2-3; D is undetermined. V was clipped by 4 bases and J by 2 bases, with 13 bases between them. The germline V gene has CDR1 SGHVS and CDR2 FQNEAQ. This CDR3 comprises 15 residues. The CDR3: CASSSVNYLTDTQYF. CDR3 bases: TGTGCCAGCAGCTCAGTGAACTACCTCACAGATACGCAGTATTTT.

This chain links TRBV7-3 with TRBJ2-5; D gene unclear. The CDR3 is 13 residues long. In germline, CDR1 is SGHTA, CDR2 FQGTGA. V lost 5 bases and J 1 base, leaving 8 bases between the germline ends. The CDR3 DNA follows: TGTGCCAGCAGCAACTCCTTCCAAGAGACCCAGTACTTC. Protein product: CASSNSFQETQYF.

As concerns this clone: This same CDR3 is encoded by further DNA sequences in the sample. The rearrangement links TRBV19 to TRBJ1-1; the D is unclear. Germline-derived CDR1 and CDR2 are LNHDA and SQIVND (reference sequence). The CDR3 contains 14 residues. V was pared by 0 bases and J by 1 base, with 6 bases between. This CDR3 is CASSIDRWNTEAFF. CDR3 DNA sequence: TGTGCCAGTAGTATAGACAGGTGGAACACTGAAGCTTTCTTT.

The chain couples TRBV28 to TRBJ1-2; 8 nucleotides align to TRBD1. V gave up 9 bases and J gave up 7 bases; unmatched junction bases: 7. CDR3 size: 12 residues. Germline CDR1 is MDHEN and CDR2 is SYDVKM. The CDR3 DNA follows: TGTGCCAGTCGACAGGGGCTGGCTGGCTACACCTTC. This translates into CASRQGLAGYTF.

The rearrangement uses TRBV5-1 and TRBJ2-5; the match to TRBD1 covers 8 bases. Losses at the gene ends were 4 bases for V and 4 bases for J; bases not matched to a gene: 15. The CDR3 has 17 amino acids. Germline V CDR1 and CDR2: SGHRS, YFSETQ. This chain's CDR3 is CASSRGRSRGRGETQYF. The CDR3 DNA reads as TGCGCCAGCAGCAGGGGTCGGTCCAGGGGGCGAGGAGAGACCCAGTACTTC.

CDR3 in amino acids: CASIRIGSGETQYF. CDR3 nucleotides: TGTGCCAGCATTCGAATCGGGAGCGGGGAGACCCAGTACTTC. This chain connects TRBV28 to TRBJ2-5, with D perhaps TRBD2 (6 bases). CDR1 and CDR2 (germline): MDHEN, SYDVKM. V was clipped by 7 bases and J by 5 bases, with 17 bases between them. CDR3 length equals 14 residues.

This rearrangement joins TRBV5-1 to TRBJ2-3, with 13 nucleotides matching TRBD2. Germline lookup yields CDR1 SGHRS and CDR2 YFSETQ. V gave up 3 bases and J gave up 3 bases; unmatched junction bases: 4. The CDR3 runs 16 residues. CDR3 in DNA: TGCGCCAGCAGCTCAGGACTAGCGGGAGATACAGATACGCAGTATTTT. Encoded protein: CASSSGLAGDTDTQYF.

The chain recombines TRBV29-1 with TRBJ2-6; perhaps TRBD2 as D (6 bases). Trimming removed 3 bases at V and 0 bases at J, with 9 bases between. Germline V gives CDR1 SQVTM, CDR2 ANQGSEA. The CDR3 is made up of 15 amino acids. The chain's CDR3 is CSVDAGSSGANVLTF. The CDR3 DNA reads as TGCAGCGTTGATGCGGGGAGCTCTGGGGCCAACGTCCTGACTTTC.

The genes are TRBV25-1 and TRBJ1-4; TRBD1 matches 7 bases. J gave up 0 bases and V 2 bases, and 0 bases lay outside the gene matches. Germline assignment: CDR1 MGHDK and CDR2 SYGVNS. This CDR3 has 15 amino acids. CDR3 sequence reads: CASSEGQATNEKLFF. The CDR3 nucleotides are TGTGCCAGCAGTGAAGGACAGGCAACTAATGAAAAACTGTTTTTT.

This clone was seen just once. This chain joins TRBV5-1 and TRBJ2-1; 7 bases match TRBD1. Trimming removed 2 bases from V and 4 bases from J; junction bases left unmatched: 9. This CDR3 has 16 residues. Germline CDR1 SGHRS, CDR2 YFSETQ. The CDR3 loop reads CASSFSGTARYNEQFF. The CDR3 DNA reads as TGCGCCAGCAGCTTCTCTGGGACAGCGAGATACAATGAGCAGTTCTTC.

Details on this clone: Other DNA sequences of this sample code for an identical CDR3. The rearrangement uses TRBV5-6 and TRBJ2-7; 16 bases match TRBD2. The CDR3 spans 14 residues. V was clipped by 3 bases and J by 7 bases; unmatched bases: 1. From germline, CDR1 is SGHDT and CDR2 YYEEEE. Here the CDR3 DNA reads TGTGCCAGCAGCTCGGGACTAGCGGGAGGGGAGCAGTACTTC. It translates to CASSSGLAGGEQYF.

The chain joins TRBV7-8 to TRBJ1-5; unclear D gene. The CDR3 consists of 14 residues. The germline CDR1 and CDR2 sequences are SGHVS and FQNEAQ. Trimming shortened V by 1 base and J by 0 bases, and 4 bases separated the two germline ends. In DNA, the CDR3 is TGTGCCAGCAGCTTAGAATATAGCAATCAGCCCCAGCATTTT. Translating gives CASSLEYSNQPQHF.

The chain uses TRBV9 and TRBJ1-2; the D gene is possibly TRBD1 (5 bases). V was trimmed by 4 bases and J by 3 bases, leaving 13 bases between them. This CDR3 region has 14 residues. Germline loops: CDR1 SGDLS, CDR2 YYNGEE. CDR3 in DNA: TGTGCCAGCAGCTCCCAGGGAATTGACTATGGCTACACCTTC. This encodes CASSSQGIDYGYTF.

The chain recombines TRBV11-2 with TRBJ2-3; 10 bases fit TRBD1. Trimming took 5 bases from V and 5 from J; bases not matched to a gene: 7. The CDR3 runs to 15 residues. Germline V lookup: CDR1 SGHAT, CDR2 FQNNGV. This chain's CDR3 is CASSPDRGKGDTQYF. The CDR3 DNA reads TGTGCCAGCAGCCCGGACAGGGGGAAAGGAGATACGCAGTATTTT.

In this sample, this clone turned up a few times. The rearrangement links TRBV6-5 to TRBJ1-4; possible D gene TRBD1, 5 bases. V lost 4 bases to trimming and J lost 7 bases, with 7 bases between them. CDR1 is MNHEY and CDR2 is SVGAGI in the germline V gene. The CDR3 is 12 amino acids. The CDR3 nucleotides read TGTGCCAGCAGTTTTAGGGGTGAAAAACTGTTTTTT. Translating gives CASSFRGEKLFF.

The chain joins TRBV30 to TRBJ2-5; D is uncertain. V lost 2 bases and J 5 bases, leaving 6 bases between the germline ends. This CDR3 comprises 11 residues. CDR1 and CDR2 from the germline V gene are GTSNPN and SVGIG (reference sequence). CDR3 in amino acids: CAWSSRETQYF. CDR3 in DNA: TGTGCCTGGAGTTCCAGGGAGACCCAGTACTTC.

V usage is TRBV10-3 and J usage is TRBJ2-1, with D possibly being TRBD1 (5 bases). The CDR3 totals 15 residues. Germline lookup yields CDR1 ENHRY and CDR2 SYGVKD. Trimming pared 6 bases from V and 6 bases from J, leaving 18 bases between. The chain's CDR3 is CAISPRVTERNEQFF. In DNA form, the CDR3 reads TGTGCCATCAGCCCCAGGGTAACGGAGCGCAATGAGCAGTTCTTC.

The gene calls are TRBV9 and TRBJ2-7; D may be TRBD2 (5 bases). The CDR3 extends over 14 amino acids. V lost 2 bases, J lost 0 bases, and 9 bases lay in between. In germline, CDR1 is SGDLS, CDR2 YYNGEE. The CDR3 DNA follows: TGTGCCAGCAGCGTTGAGGCGGGCTCCTACGAGCAGTACTTC. Encoded protein: CASSVEAGSYEQYF.

The chain combines TRBV27 with TRBJ2-3; TRBD2 is a possible D gene (6 bases). The CDR3 is 15 amino acids. Germline CDR1 is MNHEY and CDR2 is SMNVEV (reference sequence). With 4 bases removed from V and 6 bases from J, the gap between germline ends came to 17 bases. The chain's CDR3 is CASSSGLWRGDTQYF. The CDR3 DNA reads as TGTGCCAGCAGTTCGGGACTCTGGCGTGGGGATACGCAGTATTTT.

In this sample, this clone turned up once. The chain recombines TRBV19 with TRBJ2-1; 8 nucleotides line up with TRBD2. V shed 5 bases, J shed 0 bases, and the junction held 9 bases outside the gene matches. The CDR3 runs 17 residues. Germline lookup yields CDR1 LNHDA and CDR2 SQIVND (reference sequence). CDR3 sequence reads: CASSARGSGNSYNEQFF. The CDR3 coding sequence is TGTGCCAGTAGTGCCCGGGGTAGCGGGAACTCCTACAATGAGCAGTTCTTC.

This clone is a singleton in its sample. This sequence joins TRBV18 and TRBJ1-5, with TRBD1 matching over 7 bases. With V trimmed by 3 bases and J by 6 bases, 14 bases remained unmatched. CDR3 length: 17 amino acids. CDR1 is KGHSH, CDR2 LQKENI, per germline. The CDR3 DNA sequence: TGTGCCAGCTCACCCGAGATCCCCACAGGGGCAGGTCAGCCCCAGCATTTT. Its translation is CASSPEIPTGAGQPQHF.

V usage is TRBV28 and J usage is TRBJ2-4; 8 bases fit TRBD1. With 6 bases clipped from V and 2 bases from J, the junction kept 15 bases outside the gene matches. Germline V gene sequence: CDR1 MDHEN, CDR2 SYDVKM. The CDR3 runs 18 residues. The CDR3 sequence: CASSLTGGPTYSKNIQYF. CDR3 coding DNA: TGTGCCAGCAGCTTAACAGGGGGGCCCACATACTCCAAAAACATTCAGTACTTC.

To note about this clone: An end of the junction does not agree with germline; a read error may underlie this. This chain links TRBV5-8 with TRBJ1-1; D gene uncertain. The V gene's germline CDR1 is SGHTS and CDR2 YDEGEE. The CDR3 totals 11 residues. The CDR3 loop reads CACSLHTEAFF. CDR3 sequence (DNA): TGTGCCTGCAGCTTACATACTGAAGCTTTCTTT.

The gene calls are TRBV2 and TRBJ2-1, with TRBD1 as a possible D gene (5 bases). The ends were cut back, 0 bases at V and 10 bases at J, with 16 bases in the middle. The CDR3 is 15 amino acids. Germline V lookup: CDR1 SNHLY, CDR2 FYNNEI. The CDR3 region is CASSEAVRQTREQFF. DNA of the CDR3: TGTGCCAGCAGTGAAGCGGTGAGACAGACGAGGGAGCAGTTCTTC. Full variable domain (remainder filled in from reference TRBV2 and TRBJ2-1): EPEVTQTPSHQVTQMGQEVILRCVPISNHLYFYWYRQILGQKVEFLVSFYNNEISEKSEIFDDQFSVERPDGSNFTLKIRSTKLEDSAMYFCASSEAVRQTREQFFGPGTRLTVL.